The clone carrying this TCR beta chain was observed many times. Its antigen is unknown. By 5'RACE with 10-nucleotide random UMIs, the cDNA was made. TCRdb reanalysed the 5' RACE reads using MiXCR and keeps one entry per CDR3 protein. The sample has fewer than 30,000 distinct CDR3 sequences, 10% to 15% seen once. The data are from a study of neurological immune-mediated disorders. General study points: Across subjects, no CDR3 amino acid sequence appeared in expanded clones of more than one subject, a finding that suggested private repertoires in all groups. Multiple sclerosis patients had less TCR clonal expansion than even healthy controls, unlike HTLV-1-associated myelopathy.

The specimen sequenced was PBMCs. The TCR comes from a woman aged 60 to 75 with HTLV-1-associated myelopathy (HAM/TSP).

This CDR3 reads CATSDSGTLGTEAFF. The CDR3 DNA sequence: TGTGCCACCAGTGATTCCGGGACCCTGGGGACTGAAGCTTTCTTT. The chain uses TRBV24-1 and TRBJ1-1; D possibly corresponds to TRBD1 (5 bases). V gave up 2 bases and J gave up 5 bases, with 14 bases separating them. Looked up from germline, CDR1 is KGHDR and CDR2 is SFDVKD. This CDR3 is 15 amino acids long.